This TCR beta chain is from a study of beta chain features in type 1 diabetes. Background on the study: Examination covered roughly 100,000,000 sorted cells spanning all samples.

This CDR3 is built from 14 residues. V lost 3 bases and J lost 5; bases outside the gene matches: 7. Germline V CDR1 and CDR2: GTSNPN, SVGIG (reference sequence). This clone was recorded a few times. The antigen is unknown. Study outcomes and limitations: VDJ junctions in type 1 diabetes patients carried more deletions and fewer insertions. Any PCR bias toward short templates would affect both groups alike. Type 1 diabetes patients had moderately but significantly shorter TCRB CDR3s in all four CD4+ subsets.

Reverse transcription of all isolated RNA meant that expressed TCRB transcripts were sequenced. Profiling relied on immunoSEQ multiplex PCR, and the TCRdb table lists in-frame clones only, not all of them. This sample has approximately 730,000 clones; under 15% occur once, and the top ten carry 0.022%. All sorted populations exceeded 98% purity. The clonotype was recovered from a man aged 18 to 29 with type 1 diabetes. Sequenced material: naive CD4+ T cells from blood. J is TRBJ2-1 and V is TRBV30; 7 bases align to TRBD2. CDR3 in DNA: TGTGCCTGGAGGACGCGGCGGGGGAACAATGAGCAGTTCTTC. Encoded protein: CAWRTRRGNNEQFF.